The rows below give T cell receptor beta chains drawn from one sample of a study of CD8 T cells in ankylosing spondylitis. One entry per CDR3 protein results from TCRdb running MiXCR on the 5' RACE reads. Of about 140,000 distinct CDR3 sequences listed, roughly 8.8% are singletons. The specimen sequenced was synovial fluid, either unsorted or a sorted T cell fraction (not recorded which). Receptor source: a male donor with ankylosing spondylitis. The CDR3 runs from the conserved cysteine through the conserved F or W. The D gene is left open where the match is weak. Expanded clones get a size class; other rows say once, few or many, or leave the size out.

V: TRBV5-4
D: .
J: TRBJ2-2
size: .
length: 13
DNA: TGTGCCAGCAGCTCTCCAGGGACCGGGGAGCTGTTTTTT
CDR3: CASSSPGTGELFF

V: TRBV7-8
D: .
J: TRBJ2-3
size: few
length: 13
DNA: TGTGCCAGCAGCCGAGAGGAGGCAGATACGCAGTATTTT
CDR3: CASSREEADTQYF

V: TRBV28
D: .
J: TRBJ1-5
size: few
length: 12
DNA: TGTGCCAGCAGCGTAGGCTACCAGCCCCAGCATTTT
CDR3: CASSVGYQPQHF

V: TRBV6-2/TRBV6-3
D: TRBD1
J: TRBJ1-1
size: .
length: 15
DNA: TGTGCCAGCCGAGAATCCGGGACAGGGAGGTCTGAAGCTTTCTTT
CDR3: CASRESGTGRSEAFF

V: TRBV5-6
D: TRBD2
J: TRBJ2-7
size: .
length: 15
DNA: TGTGCCAGCAGCTTTCGGCAGCGGGAGCCGGACGAGCAGTACTTC
CDR3: CASSFRQREPDEQYF

V: TRBV10-3
D: .
J: TRBJ1-6
size: .
length: 13
DNA: TGTGCCATCAGTATAGAAAGGACGTCACCCCTCAACTTT
CDR3: CAISIERTSPLNF

V: TRBV14
D: .
J: TRBJ2-4
size: few
length: 13
DNA: TGTGCCAGCAGCCACGGGGGACCCAACATTCAGTACTTC
CDR3: CASSHGGPNIQYF

V: TRBV7-2
D: .
J: TRBJ2-7
size: few
length: 17
DNA: TGTGCCAGCAGCTTAGTGTCCAGCGGGCTATCCCCCTACGAGCAGTACTTC
CDR3: CASSLVSSGLSPYEQYF

V: TRBV29-1
D: .
J: TRBJ2-1
size: .
length: 15
DNA: TGCAGCGTTGAGCCGGCTACGGGGTCCTACAATGAGCAGTTCTTC
CDR3: CSVEPATGSYNEQFF

V: TRBV6-2/TRBV6-3
D: TRBD2
J: TRBJ2-7
size: many
length: 14
DNA: TGTGCCAGCAGCCGGGGGGGGAACTCCTACGAGCAGTACTTC
CDR3: CASSRGGNSYEQYF

V: TRBV6-2/TRBV6-3
D: .
J: TRBJ1-1
size: .
length: 15
DNA: TGTGCCAGCAGTTACGGGGTCTCAGTGAACACTGAAGCTTTCTTT
CDR3: CASSYGVSVNTEAFF

V: TRBV20-1
D: .
J: TRBJ2-5
size: .
length: 14
DNA: TGCAGTGCTAGTCTCGGCCAGCTTGAAGAGACCCAGTACTTC
CDR3: CSASLGQLEETQYF

V: TRBV15
D: TRBD1
J: TRBJ1-5
size: many
length: 15
DNA: TGTGCCACTAGAACCGGGACAGGGGGCCTTCAGCCCCAGCATTTT
CDR3: CATRTGTGGLQPQHF

V: TRBV15
D: .
J: TRBJ1-5
size: many
length: 15
DNA: TGTGCCACCAGCAGACAGGGGAATAGCAATCAGCCCCAGCATTTT
CDR3: CATSRQGNSNQPQHF

V: TRBV6-6
D: .
J: TRBJ1-4
size: .
length: 12
DNA: TGTGCCAGCAGGGCACCTAATGAAAAACTGTTTTTT
CDR3: CASRAPNEKLFF